This T cell receptor (beta chain) was obtained from a study of T cell changes during pregnancy in multiple sclerosis. Clones were read by immunoSEQ multiplex PCR, and TCRdb kept only the in-frame ones, dropping some. The table shows over 85,000 clones, with less than 95% occurring only once. From germline, CDR1 is LNHDA and CDR2 SQIVND (reference sequence). The CDR3 length is 14 residues. Concerning this clone itself: One end of the junction does not line up with germline, which may come from a read error.

The chain combines TRBV19 with TRBJ1-1; 8 nucleotides align to TRBD1. Sequenced here: peripheral blood, sampled in the second trimester of pregnancy. This receptor was identified in a female donor in good health, enrolled as a control in a pregnancy study. CDR3 loop: CVSSTTGTGGWTFF. CDR3 bases: TGTGTCAGTAGTACAACCGGGACAGGAGGTTGGACTTTCTTT.